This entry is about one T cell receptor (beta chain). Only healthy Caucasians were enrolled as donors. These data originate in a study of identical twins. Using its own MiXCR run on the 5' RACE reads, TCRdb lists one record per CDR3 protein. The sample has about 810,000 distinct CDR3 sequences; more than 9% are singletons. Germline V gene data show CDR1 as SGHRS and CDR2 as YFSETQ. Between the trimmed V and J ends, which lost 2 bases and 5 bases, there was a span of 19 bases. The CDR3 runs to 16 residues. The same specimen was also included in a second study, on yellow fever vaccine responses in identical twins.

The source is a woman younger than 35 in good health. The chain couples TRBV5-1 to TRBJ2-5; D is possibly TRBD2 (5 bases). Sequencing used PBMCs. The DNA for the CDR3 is TGCGCCAGCAGCTTTGGCAGCAGAGGGTCCAGCGAGACCCAGTACTTC. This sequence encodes CASSFGSRGSSETQYF.